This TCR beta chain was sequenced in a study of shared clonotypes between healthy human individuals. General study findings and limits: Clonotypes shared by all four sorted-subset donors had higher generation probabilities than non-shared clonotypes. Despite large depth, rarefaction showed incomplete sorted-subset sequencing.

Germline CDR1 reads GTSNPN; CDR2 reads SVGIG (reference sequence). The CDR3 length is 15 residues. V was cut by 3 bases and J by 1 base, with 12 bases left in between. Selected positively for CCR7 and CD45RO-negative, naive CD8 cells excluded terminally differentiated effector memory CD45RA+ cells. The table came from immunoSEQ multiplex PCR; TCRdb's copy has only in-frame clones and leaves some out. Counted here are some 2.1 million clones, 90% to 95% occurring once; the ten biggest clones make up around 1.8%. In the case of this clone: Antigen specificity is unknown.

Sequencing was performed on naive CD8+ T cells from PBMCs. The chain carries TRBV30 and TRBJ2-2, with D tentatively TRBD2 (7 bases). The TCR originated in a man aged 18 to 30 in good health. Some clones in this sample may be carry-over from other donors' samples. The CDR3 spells CAWRSGTLNTGELFF. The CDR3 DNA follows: TGTGCCTGGAGAAGCGGGACACTGAACACCGGGGAGCTGTTTTTT.